A selection of T cell receptor beta chains follows, all from one sample in a study of blood T cell repertoires in COVID-19. Sequencing was performed with immunoSEQ multiplex PCR; in TCRdb, only in-frame clones are kept and a portion is missing. The sample records under 100,000 clones, about nine tenths being singletons. Input material: peripheral blood. The receptors derive from a man aged 55 to 70 with COVID-19, enrolled during active disease. The conserved cysteine and the conserved F or W are not part of the CDR3 here. D genes are given only for firm matches. Not all rows give a size; the values are once, few, many and, for expanded clones, a class.

V gene	D gene	clone size	J gene	CDR3 protein
TRBV7-2	NA	once	TRBJ1-2	ASSLGPTGQGGYT
TRBV10-1	NA	NA	TRBJ2-2	ASSETEEGTGELF
TRBV2	NA	NA	TRBJ1-5	ASSPDRYSNQPQH
TRBV10-1	TRBD1	NA	TRBJ1-2	ASSEYRGYGYT
TRBV9	TRBD1	NA	TRBJ2-3	ASSPREGANTDTQY
TRBV29-1	TRBD1	NA	TRBJ2-7	SVRQGASEQY
TRBV12-3/TRBV12-4	NA	NA	TRBJ1-1	ASSTSGGSEAF
TRBV4-3	NA	once	TRBJ1-5	ASSQDPTGNQPQH
TRBV11-3	TRBD2	NA	TRBJ2-1	ASSLGLAEDNEQF
TRBV18	NA	NA	TRBJ2-7	ASSPTGTPGEQY
TRBV7-2	NA	NA	TRBJ1-4	ASSLAGATNEKLF